The entry below gives a single T cell receptor (beta chain) sequence along with its context. Its antigen is still unknown. The record originates from a study of CD8 T cells in ankylosing spondylitis. Study-wide results and caveats: Characteristic, it appeared, of ankylosing spondylitis blood was a TCR beta motif of 7 or 8 highly homologous variants. Earlier literature documents some of the motif variants in reactive arthritis synovial fluid and blood.

TCRdb used MiXCR to reprocess the 5' RACE reads, holding one entry per CDR3 protein. The sample records roughly 700,000 distinct CDR3 sequences, 15% to 20% being singletons. The sequence was obtained from a male donor with ankylosing spondylitis. The sequenced sample was blood, either unsorted or a sorted T cell fraction (not recorded which).

CDR3 nucleotides: TGTGCCAGCAGTGTCGAAGACCAAGAGACCCAGTACTTC. It codes for CASSVEDQETQYF. J is TRBJ2-5 and V is TRBV2, with no clear D. The CDR3 has 13 amino acids. Germline V gives CDR1 SNHLY, CDR2 FYNNEI. V was shortened by 4 bases and J by 0 bases, with 6 bases between the two germline ends.